This T cell receptor (beta chain) stems from a study of T cells in tumors after PD-1 blockade. This CDR3 region has 16 residues. V lost 3 bases and J lost 3; bases outside the gene matches: 4. Germline CDR1 is SGDLS and CDR2 is YYNGEE. Clones were read by immunoSEQ multiplex PCR, and TCRdb kept only the in-frame ones, dropping some. The data contain under 50,000 clones, approximately 80% of them seen just once; the ten biggest clones take up approximately 7.9%. The receptor comes from a human donor with advanced basal cell or squamous cell carcinoma (not recorded which). The rearrangement uses TRBV9 and TRBJ2-1; TRBD2 aligns across 12 bases. Sequencing was performed on PBMCs, taken before anti-PD-1 therapy. CDR3 amino acids: CASSATSGRIYNEQFF. The CDR3, as DNA: TGTGCCAGCAGCGCAACTAGCGGGAGGATCTACAATGAGCAGTTCTTC.